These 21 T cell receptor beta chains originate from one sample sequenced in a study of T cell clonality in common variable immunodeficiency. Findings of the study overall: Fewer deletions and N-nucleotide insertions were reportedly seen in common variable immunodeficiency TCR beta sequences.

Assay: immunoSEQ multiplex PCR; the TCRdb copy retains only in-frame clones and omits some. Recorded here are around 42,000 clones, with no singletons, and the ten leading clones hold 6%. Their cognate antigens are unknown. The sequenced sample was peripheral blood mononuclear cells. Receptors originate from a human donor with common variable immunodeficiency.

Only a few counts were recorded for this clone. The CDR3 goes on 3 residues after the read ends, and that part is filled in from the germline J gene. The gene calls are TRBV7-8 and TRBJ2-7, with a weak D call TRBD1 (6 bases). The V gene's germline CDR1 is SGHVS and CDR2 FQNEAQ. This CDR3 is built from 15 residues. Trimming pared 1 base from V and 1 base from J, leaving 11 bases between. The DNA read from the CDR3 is TGTGCCAGCAGCTTAGAACCCAGGGGATCCTACGAG. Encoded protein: CASSLEPRGSYE. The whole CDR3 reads CASSLEPRGSYEQYF.

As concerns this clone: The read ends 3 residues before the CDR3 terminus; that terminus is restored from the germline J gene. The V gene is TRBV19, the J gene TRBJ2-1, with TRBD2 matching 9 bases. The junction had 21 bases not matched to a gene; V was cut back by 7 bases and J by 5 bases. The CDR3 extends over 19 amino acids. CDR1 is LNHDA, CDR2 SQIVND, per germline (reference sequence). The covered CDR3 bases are TGTGCCAGTACCTTCCTTCAGGTAGCGGGGGACCCAGGAGACAATGAG. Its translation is CASTFLQVAGDPGDNE. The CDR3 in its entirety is CASTFLQVAGDPGDNEQFF.

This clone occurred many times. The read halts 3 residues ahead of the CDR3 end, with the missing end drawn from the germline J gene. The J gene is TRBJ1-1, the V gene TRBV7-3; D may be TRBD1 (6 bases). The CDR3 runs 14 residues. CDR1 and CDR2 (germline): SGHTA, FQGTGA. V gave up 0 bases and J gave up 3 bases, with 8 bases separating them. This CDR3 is CASSLTQGDTEAFF. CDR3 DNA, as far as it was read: TGTGCCAGCAGCTTAACACAGGGCGACACTGAA. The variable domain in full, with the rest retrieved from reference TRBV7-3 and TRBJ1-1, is GAGVSQTPSNKVTEKGKYVELRCDPISGHTALYWYRQSLGQGPEFLIYFQGTGAADDSGLPNDRFFAVRPEGSVSTLKIQRTERGDSAVYLCASSLTQGDTEAFFGQGTRLTVV.

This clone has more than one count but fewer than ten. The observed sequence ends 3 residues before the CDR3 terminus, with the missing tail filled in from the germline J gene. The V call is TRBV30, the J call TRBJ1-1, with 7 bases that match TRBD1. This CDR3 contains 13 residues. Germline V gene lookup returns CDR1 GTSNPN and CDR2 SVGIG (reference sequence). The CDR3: CAWSFMTGKGAFF. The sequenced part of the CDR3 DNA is TGTGCCTGGAGTTTTATGACAGGGAAGGGA.

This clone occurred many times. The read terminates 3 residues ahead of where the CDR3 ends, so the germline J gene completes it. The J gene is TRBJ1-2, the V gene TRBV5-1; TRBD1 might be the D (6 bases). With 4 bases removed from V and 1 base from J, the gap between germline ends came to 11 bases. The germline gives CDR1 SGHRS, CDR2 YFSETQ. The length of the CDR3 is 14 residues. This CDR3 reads CASSRDTYNYGYTF. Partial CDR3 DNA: TGCGCCAGCAGCCGGGACACCTATAACTATGGC.

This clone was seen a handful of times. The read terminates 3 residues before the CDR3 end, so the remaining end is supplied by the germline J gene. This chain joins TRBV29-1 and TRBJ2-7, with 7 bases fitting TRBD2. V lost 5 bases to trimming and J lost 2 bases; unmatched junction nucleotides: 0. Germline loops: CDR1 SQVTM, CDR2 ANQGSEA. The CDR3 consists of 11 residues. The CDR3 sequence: CSVRGAYEQYF. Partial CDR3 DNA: TGCAGCGTTCGGGGGGCCTACGAG.

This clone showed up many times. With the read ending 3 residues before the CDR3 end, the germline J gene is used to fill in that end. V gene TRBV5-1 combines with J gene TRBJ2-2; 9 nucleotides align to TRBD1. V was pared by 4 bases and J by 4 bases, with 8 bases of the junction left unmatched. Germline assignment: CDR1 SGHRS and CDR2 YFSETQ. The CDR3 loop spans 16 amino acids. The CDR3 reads CASSVPGQGGTGELFF. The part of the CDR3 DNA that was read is TGCGCCAGCAGCGTACCGGGACAGGGCGGCACCGGGGAG.

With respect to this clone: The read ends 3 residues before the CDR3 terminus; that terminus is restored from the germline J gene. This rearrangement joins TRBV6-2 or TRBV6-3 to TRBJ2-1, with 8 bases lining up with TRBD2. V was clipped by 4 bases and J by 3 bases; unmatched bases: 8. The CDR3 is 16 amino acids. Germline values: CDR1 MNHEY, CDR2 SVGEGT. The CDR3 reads CASSSFPGGVYNEQFF. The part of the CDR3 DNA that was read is TGTGCCAGCAGTTCCTTCCCGGGGGGGGTCTACAATGAG.

CDR3 DNA, as far as it was read: TGTGCCAGCAGTAGGGGCAATTCACCC. This translates into CASSRGNSP. The complete CDR3 sequence is CASSRGNSPLHF. This sequence joins TRBV2 and TRBJ1-6; D is perhaps TRBD1 (5 bases). The read stops 3 residues short of the end of the CDR3; the missing end is completed from the germline J gene. The CDR3 is 12 residues long. Trimming cost V 5 bases and J 7 bases, with 6 bases left between them. In germline, CDR1 is SNHLY, CDR2 FYNNEI.

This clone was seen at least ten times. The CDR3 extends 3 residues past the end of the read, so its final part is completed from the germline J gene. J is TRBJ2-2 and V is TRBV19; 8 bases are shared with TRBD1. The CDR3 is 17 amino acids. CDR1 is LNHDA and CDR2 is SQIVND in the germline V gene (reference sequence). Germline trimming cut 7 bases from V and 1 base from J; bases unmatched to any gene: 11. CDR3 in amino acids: CASNTDRAAWNTGELFF. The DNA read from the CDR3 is TGTGCCAGTAACACGGACAGGGCCGCTTGGAACACCGGGGAG.

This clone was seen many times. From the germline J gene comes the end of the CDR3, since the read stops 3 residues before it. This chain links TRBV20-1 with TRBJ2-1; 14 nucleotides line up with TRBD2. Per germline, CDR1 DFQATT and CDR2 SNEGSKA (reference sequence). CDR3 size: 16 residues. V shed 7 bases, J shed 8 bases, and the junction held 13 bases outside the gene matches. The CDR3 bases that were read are TGCAGTGTGCTAGCTCCTGGGACTAGCGGGAGCGATGAG. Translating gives CSVLAPGTSGSDE. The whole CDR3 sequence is CSVLAPGTSGSDEQFF.

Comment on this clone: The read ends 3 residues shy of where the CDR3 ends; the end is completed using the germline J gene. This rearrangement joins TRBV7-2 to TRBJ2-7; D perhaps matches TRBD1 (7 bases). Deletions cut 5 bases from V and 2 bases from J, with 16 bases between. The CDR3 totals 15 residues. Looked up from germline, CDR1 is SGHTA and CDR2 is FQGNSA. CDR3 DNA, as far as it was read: TGTGCCAGCAGCCCGCTCGCGGGACAGACCTACGAG. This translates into CASSPLAGQTYE. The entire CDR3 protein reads CASSPLAGQTYEQYF.

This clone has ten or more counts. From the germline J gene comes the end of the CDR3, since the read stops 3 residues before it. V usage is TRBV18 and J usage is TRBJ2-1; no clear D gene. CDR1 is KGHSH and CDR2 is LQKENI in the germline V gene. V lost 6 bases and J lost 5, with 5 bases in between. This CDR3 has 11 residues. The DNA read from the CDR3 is TGTGCCAGCTCCCATCACAATGAG. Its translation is CASSHHNE. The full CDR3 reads CASSHHNEQFF.

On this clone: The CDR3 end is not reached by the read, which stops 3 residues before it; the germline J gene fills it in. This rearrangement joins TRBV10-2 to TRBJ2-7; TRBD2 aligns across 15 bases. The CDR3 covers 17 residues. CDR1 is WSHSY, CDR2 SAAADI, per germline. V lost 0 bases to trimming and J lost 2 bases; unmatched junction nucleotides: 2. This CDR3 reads CASSESGLAGGPYEQYF. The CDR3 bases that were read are TGCGCCAGCAGTGAGTCGGGACTAGCGGGAGGTCCCTACGAG.

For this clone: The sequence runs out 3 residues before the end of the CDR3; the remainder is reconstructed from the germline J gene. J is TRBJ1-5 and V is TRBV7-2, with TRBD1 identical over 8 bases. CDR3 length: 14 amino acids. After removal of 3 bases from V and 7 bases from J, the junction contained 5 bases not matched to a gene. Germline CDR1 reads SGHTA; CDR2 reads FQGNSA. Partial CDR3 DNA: TGTGCCAGCAGCTTGGGACAGGTTGGACAGCCC. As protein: CASSLGQVGQP. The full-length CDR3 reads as CASSLGQVGQPQHF.

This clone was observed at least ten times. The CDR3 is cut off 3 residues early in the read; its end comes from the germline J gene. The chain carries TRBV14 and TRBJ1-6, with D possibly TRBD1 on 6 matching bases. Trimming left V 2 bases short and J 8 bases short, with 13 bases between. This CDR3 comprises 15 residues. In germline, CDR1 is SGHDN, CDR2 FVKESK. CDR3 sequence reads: CASSQRGGAYSPLHF. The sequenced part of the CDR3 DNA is TGTGCCAGCAGCCAACGAGGGGGGGCTTATTCACCC. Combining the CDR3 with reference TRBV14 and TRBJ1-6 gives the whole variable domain EAGVTQFPSHSVIEKGQTVTLRCDPISGHDNLYWYRRVMGKEIKFLLHFVKESKQDESGMPNNRFLAERTGGTYSTLKVQPAELEDSGVYFCASSQRGGAYSPLHFGNGTRLTVT.

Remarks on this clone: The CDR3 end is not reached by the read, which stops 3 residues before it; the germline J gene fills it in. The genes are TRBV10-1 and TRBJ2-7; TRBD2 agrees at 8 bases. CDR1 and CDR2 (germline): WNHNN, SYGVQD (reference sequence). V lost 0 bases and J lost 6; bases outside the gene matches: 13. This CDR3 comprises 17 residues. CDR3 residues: CASSESKLTSGKGEQYF. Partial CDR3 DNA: TGCGCCAGCAGTGAGTCGAAGCTCACTAGCGGTAAGGGCGAG.

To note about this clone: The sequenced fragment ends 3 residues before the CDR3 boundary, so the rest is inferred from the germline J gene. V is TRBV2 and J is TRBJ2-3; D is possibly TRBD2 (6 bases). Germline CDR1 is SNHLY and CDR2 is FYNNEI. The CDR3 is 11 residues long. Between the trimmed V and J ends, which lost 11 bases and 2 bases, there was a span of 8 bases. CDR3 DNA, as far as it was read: TGTGCCGGCGGGGTCACAGATACG. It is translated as CAGGVTDT. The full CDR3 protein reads CAGGVTDTQYF.

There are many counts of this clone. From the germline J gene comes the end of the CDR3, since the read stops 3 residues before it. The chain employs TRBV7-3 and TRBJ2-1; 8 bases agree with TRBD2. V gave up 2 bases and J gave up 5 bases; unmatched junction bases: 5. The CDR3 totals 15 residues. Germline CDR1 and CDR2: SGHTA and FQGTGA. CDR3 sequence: CASSLGLAGNNEQFF. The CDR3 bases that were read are TGTGCCAGCAGCTTAGGCCTAGCGGGCAACAATGAG.

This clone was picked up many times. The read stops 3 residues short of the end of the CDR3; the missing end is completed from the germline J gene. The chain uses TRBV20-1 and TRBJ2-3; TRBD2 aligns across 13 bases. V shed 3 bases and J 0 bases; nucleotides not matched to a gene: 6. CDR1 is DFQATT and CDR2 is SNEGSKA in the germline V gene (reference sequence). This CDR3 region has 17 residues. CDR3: CSARIPGLAGSTDTQYF. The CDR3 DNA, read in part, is TGCAGTGCTAGGATTCCGGGACTAGCGGGAAGCACAGATACG.

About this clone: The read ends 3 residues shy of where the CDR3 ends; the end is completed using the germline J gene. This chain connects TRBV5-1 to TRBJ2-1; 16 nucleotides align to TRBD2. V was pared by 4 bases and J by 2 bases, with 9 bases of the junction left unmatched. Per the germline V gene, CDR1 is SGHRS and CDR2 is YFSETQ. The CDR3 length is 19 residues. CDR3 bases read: TGCGCCAGCAGCGGCGGGACTAGCGGGGGGGCTAGCCCCTACAATGAG. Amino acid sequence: CASSGGTSGGASPYNE. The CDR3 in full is CASSGGTSGGASPYNEQFF.